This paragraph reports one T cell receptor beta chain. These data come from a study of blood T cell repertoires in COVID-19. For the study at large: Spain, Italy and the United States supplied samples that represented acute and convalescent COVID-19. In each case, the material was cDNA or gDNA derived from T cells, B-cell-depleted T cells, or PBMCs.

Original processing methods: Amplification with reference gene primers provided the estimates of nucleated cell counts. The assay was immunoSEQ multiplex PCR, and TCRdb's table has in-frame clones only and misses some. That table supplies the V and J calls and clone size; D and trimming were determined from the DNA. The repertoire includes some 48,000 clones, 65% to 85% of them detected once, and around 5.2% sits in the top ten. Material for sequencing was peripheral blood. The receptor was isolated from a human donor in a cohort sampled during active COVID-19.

The CDR3 sequence is CASVLGGSNTGELFF. The CDR3 region has the DNA TGTGCCAGCGTGCTTGGGGGCTCTAACACCGGGGAGCTGTTTTTT. The chain uses TRBV11-2 and TRBJ2-2, with a weak D call TRBD1 (6 bases). The germline gives CDR1 SGHAT, CDR2 FQNNGV. Trimming removed 8 bases from V and 2 bases from J, with 15 bases in between. The CDR3 is 15 amino acids.